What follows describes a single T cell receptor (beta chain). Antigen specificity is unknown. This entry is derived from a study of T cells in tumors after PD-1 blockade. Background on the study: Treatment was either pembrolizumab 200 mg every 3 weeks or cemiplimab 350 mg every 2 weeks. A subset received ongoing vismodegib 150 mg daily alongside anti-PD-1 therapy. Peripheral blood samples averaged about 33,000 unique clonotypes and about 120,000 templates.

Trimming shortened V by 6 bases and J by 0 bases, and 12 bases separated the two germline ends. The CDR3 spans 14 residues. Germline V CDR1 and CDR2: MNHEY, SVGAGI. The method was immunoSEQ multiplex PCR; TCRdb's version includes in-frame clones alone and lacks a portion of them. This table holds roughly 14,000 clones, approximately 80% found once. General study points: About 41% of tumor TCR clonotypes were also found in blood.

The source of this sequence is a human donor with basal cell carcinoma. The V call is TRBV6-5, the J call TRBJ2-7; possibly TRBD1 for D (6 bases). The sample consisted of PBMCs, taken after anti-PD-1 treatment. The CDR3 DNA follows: TGTGCCAGCAGGGTACAGGGCCTCTCCTACGAGCAGTACTTC. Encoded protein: CASRVQGLSYEQYF.